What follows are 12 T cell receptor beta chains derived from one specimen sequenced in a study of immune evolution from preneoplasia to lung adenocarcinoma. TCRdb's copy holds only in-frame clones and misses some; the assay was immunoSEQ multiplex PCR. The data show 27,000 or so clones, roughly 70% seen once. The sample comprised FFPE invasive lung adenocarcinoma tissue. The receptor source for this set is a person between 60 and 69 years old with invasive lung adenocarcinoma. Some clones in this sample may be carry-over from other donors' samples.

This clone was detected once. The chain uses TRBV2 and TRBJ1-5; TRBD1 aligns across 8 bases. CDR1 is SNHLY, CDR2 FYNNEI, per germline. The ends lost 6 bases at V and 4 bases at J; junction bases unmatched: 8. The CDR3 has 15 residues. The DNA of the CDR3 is TGTGCCAGCAGAAGACAGGGGAGTGAAAATCAGCCCCAGCATTTT. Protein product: CASRRQGSENQPQHF.

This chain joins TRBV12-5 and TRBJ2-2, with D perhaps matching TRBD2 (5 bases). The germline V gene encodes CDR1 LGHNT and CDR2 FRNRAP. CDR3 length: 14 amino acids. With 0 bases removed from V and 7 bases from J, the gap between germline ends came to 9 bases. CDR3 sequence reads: CASGLVGGLGELFF. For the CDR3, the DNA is TGTGCTAGTGGTTTGGTGGGCGGGCTCGGGGAGCTGTTTTTT.

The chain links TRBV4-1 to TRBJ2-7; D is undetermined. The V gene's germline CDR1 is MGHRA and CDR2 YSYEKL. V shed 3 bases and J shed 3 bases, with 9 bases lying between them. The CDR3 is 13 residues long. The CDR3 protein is CASSHPSHYEQYF. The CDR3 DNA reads TGCGCCAGCAGCCACCCTTCCCACTACGAGCAGTACTTC.

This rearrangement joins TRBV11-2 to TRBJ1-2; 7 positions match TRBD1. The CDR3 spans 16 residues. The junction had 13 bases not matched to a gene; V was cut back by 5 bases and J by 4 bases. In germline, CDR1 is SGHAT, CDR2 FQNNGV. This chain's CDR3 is CASSPAGTVPSYGYTF. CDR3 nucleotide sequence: TGTGCCAGCAGCCCCGCCGGGACAGTGCCCTCCTATGGCTACACCTTC.

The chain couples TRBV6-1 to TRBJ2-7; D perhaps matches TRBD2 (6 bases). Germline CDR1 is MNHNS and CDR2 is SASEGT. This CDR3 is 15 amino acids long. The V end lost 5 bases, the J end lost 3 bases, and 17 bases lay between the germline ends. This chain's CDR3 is CASSLRLDSLYEQYF. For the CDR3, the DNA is TGTGCCAGCAGTCTTCGACTAGACTCCCTCTACGAGCAGTACTTC.

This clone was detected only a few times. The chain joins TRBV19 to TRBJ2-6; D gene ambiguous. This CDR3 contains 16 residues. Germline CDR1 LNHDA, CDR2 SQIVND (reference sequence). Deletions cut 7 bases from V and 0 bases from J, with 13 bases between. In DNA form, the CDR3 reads TGTGCCAGTAAGGGAATAGGTTTCTCTGGGGCCAACGTCCTGACTTTC. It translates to CASKGIGFSGANVLTF.

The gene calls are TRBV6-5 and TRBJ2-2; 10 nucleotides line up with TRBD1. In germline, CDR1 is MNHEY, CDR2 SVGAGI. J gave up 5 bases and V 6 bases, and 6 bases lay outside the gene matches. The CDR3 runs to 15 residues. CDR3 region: CASRPGTGDTGELFF. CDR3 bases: TGTGCCAGCAGGCCCGGGACAGGGGATACCGGGGAGCTGTTTTTT.

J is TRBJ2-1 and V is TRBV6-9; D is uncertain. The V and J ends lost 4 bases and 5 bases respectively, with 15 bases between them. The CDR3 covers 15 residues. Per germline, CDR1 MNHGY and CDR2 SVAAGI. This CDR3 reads CASSSHFQPNNEQFF. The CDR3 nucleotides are TGTGCCAGCAGTTCCCACTTCCAACCCAACAATGAGCAGTTCTTC.

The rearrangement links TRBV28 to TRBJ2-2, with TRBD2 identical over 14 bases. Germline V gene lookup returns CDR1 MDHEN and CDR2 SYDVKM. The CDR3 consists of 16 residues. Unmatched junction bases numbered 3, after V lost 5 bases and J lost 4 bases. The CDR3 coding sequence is TGTGCCAGCAGTCATGGACTAGCGGGAGGCACCGGGGAGCTGTTTTTT. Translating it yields CASSHGLAGGTGELFF.

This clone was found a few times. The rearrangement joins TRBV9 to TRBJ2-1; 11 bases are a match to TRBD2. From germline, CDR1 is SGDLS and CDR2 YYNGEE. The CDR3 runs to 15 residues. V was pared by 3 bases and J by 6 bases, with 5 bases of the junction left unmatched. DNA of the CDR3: TGTGCCAGCAGCGAACGGGGGACTAGCGGCAATGAGCAGTTCTTC. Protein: CASSERGTSGNEQFF. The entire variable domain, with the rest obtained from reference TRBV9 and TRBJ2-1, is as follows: DSGVTQTPKHLITATGQRVTLRCSPRSGDLSVYWYQQSLDQGLQFLIQYYNGEERAKGNILERFSAQQFPDLHSELNLSSLELGDSALYFCASSERGTSGNEQFFGPGTRLTVL.

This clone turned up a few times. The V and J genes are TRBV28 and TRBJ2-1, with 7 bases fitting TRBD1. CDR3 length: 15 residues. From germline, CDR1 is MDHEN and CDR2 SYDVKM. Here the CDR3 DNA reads TGTGCTACTCAGGGGGACACCTTTTCCTACAATGAGCAGTTCTTC. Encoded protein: CATQGDTFSYNEQFF.

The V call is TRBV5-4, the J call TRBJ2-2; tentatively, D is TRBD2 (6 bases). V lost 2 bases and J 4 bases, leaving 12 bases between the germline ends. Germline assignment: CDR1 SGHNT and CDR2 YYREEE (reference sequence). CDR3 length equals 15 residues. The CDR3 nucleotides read TGTGCCAGCAGCTTCTGGGGGGTCGGCACCGGGGAGCTGTTTTTT. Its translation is CASSFWGVGTGELFF.